The 28 T cell receptor beta chains below all came from one sample that was sequenced in a study of blood T cell repertoires in COVID-19. TCRdb keeps only in-frame clones here, not all; method: immunoSEQ multiplex PCR. The data show roughly 380,000 clones, about nine tenths seen once. The material sequenced was peripheral blood. The receptor source for this set is a woman in her 40s with COVID-19, enrolled during active disease.

The chain links TRBV7-2 to TRBJ2-3, with a weak D call TRBD1 (5 bases). This CDR3 is 15 amino acids long. Trimming took 5 bases from V and 6 from J, leaving 18 bases between them. Germline CDR1 is SGHTA and CDR2 is FQGNSA. The CDR3 is CASSPGSGLLDTQYF. The DNA of the CDR3 is TGTGCCAGCAGCCCTGGGTCAGGGCTGTTGGATACGCAGTATTTT.

In the case of this clone: Other DNA sequences in the same sample also yield this CDR3. The rearrangement joins TRBV5-1 to TRBJ2-2; D possibly corresponds to TRBD1 (6 bases). Germline CDR1 reads SGHRS; CDR2 reads YFSETQ. The CDR3 runs 14 residues. Trimming removed 4 bases at V and 2 bases at J, with 9 bases between. Here the CDR3 DNA reads TGCGCCAGCAGCCCGACAGGAAACACCGGGGAGCTGTTTTTT. Protein sequence: CASSPTGNTGELFF.

This chain links TRBV7-2 with TRBJ1-1; 8 positions match TRBD1. Germline V gene lookup returns CDR1 SGHTA and CDR2 FQGNSA. V shed 3 bases, J shed 3 bases, and the junction held 3 bases outside the gene matches. The CDR3 spans 14 residues. The CDR3 DNA reads TGTGCCAGCAGCTTGGGACAGGCCTACACTGAAGCTTTCTTT. Its protein is CASSLGQAYTEAFF.

V gene TRBV29-1 combines with J gene TRBJ2-1; 9 bases line up with TRBD1. The V gene end was trimmed by 3 bases and the J gene end by 4 bases; junction bases not matched to a gene: 10. CDR1 and CDR2 (germline): SQVTM, ANQGSEA. The CDR3 consists of 16 residues. CDR3 DNA sequence: TGCAGCGTTGATGACCCCTCGACAGGGGGGTACAATGAGCAGTTCTTC. Translation gives CSVDDPSTGGYNEQFF.

The chain recombines TRBV28 with TRBJ1-1; 7 positions agree with TRBD1. This CDR3 has 16 residues. The J segment lost 6 bases and the V segment lost 2 bases, leaving 12 bases of the junction unmatched. Germline-derived CDR1 and CDR2 are MDHEN and SYDVKM. The CDR3 DNA sequence: TGTGCCAGCAGTTTAGACAGGGAAATAGTTCGCCCTGAAGCTTTCTTT. Translated: CASSLDREIVRPEAFF.

V and J are TRBV5-4 and TRBJ2-5; D ambiguous. V shed 0 bases and J shed 5 bases, with 8 bases lying between them. The CDR3 loop spans 13 amino acids. Germline V lookup: CDR1 SGHNT, CDR2 YYREEE (reference sequence). The CDR3 DNA reads as TGTGCCAGCAGCTTGGAGAGTATGGAGACCCAGTACTTC. Residues: CASSLESMETQYF.

This clone was seen more than once but under ten times. The CDR3 region has the DNA TGTGCCAGCAGGCTACAGGGGGTTGGGGGTGAAAAACTGTTTTTT. Protein product: CASRLQGVGGEKLFF. The genes are TRBV7-2 and TRBJ1-4; TRBD1 matches 8 bases. Per germline, CDR1 SGHTA and CDR2 FQGNSA. The CDR3 length is 15 residues. V lost 6 bases to trimming and J lost 7 bases; unmatched junction nucleotides: 10.

The chain employs TRBV11-3 and TRBJ2-3, with 14 bases aligning to TRBD2. The CDR3 is 17 residues long. Per germline, CDR1 SGHNT and CDR2 YENEEA. V lost 6 bases to trimming and J lost 3 bases; unmatched junction nucleotides: 8. The CDR3 region has the DNA TGTGCCAGCAGTCGGGGACTAGCGGGAGTGGCAACAGATACGCAGTATTTT. Its protein is CASSRGLAGVATDTQYF.

V usage is TRBV9 and J usage is TRBJ2-5; D is unresolved. V was trimmed by 2 bases and J by 5 bases, leaving 10 bases between them. The CDR3 is 13 residues long. Germline loops: CDR1 SGDLS, CDR2 YYNGEE. CDR3 in DNA: TGTGCCAGCAGCGTCGAGGATCGGGAGACCCAGTACTTC. Its translation: CASSVEDRETQYF.

The chain has TRBV19 and TRBJ2-6; no definite D call. This CDR3 has 15 residues. CDR1 LNHDA and CDR2 SQIVND come from the germline V gene (reference sequence). The V end was cut by 6 bases, the J end by 0 bases, with 9 bases between. The CDR3: CASRPRVSGANVLTF. CDR3 nucleotide sequence: TGTGCCAGTAGACCTCGGGTCTCTGGGGCCAACGTCCTGACTTTC.

V and J are TRBV28 and TRBJ1-1, with a weak D call TRBD1 (6 bases). The germline V gene encodes CDR1 MDHEN and CDR2 SYDVKM. V lost 3 bases and J 3 bases, leaving 14 bases between the germline ends. The CDR3 loop spans 15 amino acids. In DNA form, the CDR3 reads TGTGCCAGCAGTTTTCAGGGGACGACGGACACTGAAGCTTTCTTT. Protein: CASSFQGTTDTEAFF.

This clone was seen a few times. This sequence joins TRBV15 and TRBJ1-5; a possible D gene is TRBD1 (5 bases). The CDR3 covers 15 residues. V gave up 0 bases and J gave up 10 bases, with 16 bases separating them. Germline V lookup: CDR1 LNHNV, CDR2 YYDKDF (reference sequence). The CDR3 DNA reads as TGTGCCACCAGCAGAGATCAAGTTCGCCAGGGACCCCAGCATTTT. Translation: CATSRDQVRQGPQHF.

This rearrangement joins TRBV7-2 to TRBJ2-3; TRBD2 is a possible D gene (6 bases). The CDR3 covers 15 residues. Per germline, CDR1 SGHTA and CDR2 FQGNSA. V lost 5 bases and J 5 bases, leaving 17 bases between the germline ends. In nucleotides, the CDR3 is TGTGCCAGCAGCCCGGGGACTGTGATCGGAGATACGCAGTATTTT. It codes for CASSPGTVIGDTQYF. The variable domain in full, completed from reference TRBV7-2 and TRBJ2-3, reads GAGVSQSPSNKVTEKGKDVELRCDPISGHTALYWYRQSLGQGLEFLIYFQGNSAPDKSGLPSDRFSAERTGGSVSTLTIQRTQQEDSAVYLCASSPGTVIGDTQYFGPGTRLTVL.

This chain links TRBV28 with TRBJ1-2; the match to TRBD1 covers 7 bases. The CDR3 is 13 residues long. V dropped 6 bases and J dropped 10; count of bases not matched to a gene: 11. The V gene's germline CDR1 is MDHEN and CDR2 SYDVKM. The DNA of the CDR3 is TGTGCCAGCAGCCTGGGACAGAAATCATACTACACCTTC. It is translated as CASSLGQKSYYTF.

Here the CDR3 DNA reads TGTGCCAGTAGAGGGGCAGGGAATAATTCACCCCTCCACTTT. Encoded protein: CASRGAGNNSPLHF. The V gene is TRBV19, the J gene TRBJ1-6; tentatively, D is TRBD1 (5 bases). Germline values: CDR1 LNHDA, CDR2 SQIVND (reference sequence). The ends were cut back, 6 bases at V and 5 bases at J, with 11 bases in the middle. This CDR3 comprises 14 residues.

The chain is built from TRBV2 and TRBJ1-3; D is undetermined. CDR3 length: 15 amino acids. Germline lookup yields CDR1 SNHLY and CDR2 FYNNEI. V lost 5 bases and J 0 bases, leaving 11 bases between the germline ends. The CDR3 region has the DNA TGTGCCAGCAGTCAACAGAGCCGCTCTGGAAACACCATATATTTT. This translates into CASSQQSRSGNTIYF.

J is TRBJ1-1 and V is TRBV9, with 9 nucleotides matching TRBD1. This CDR3 spans 18 amino acids. The V gene's germline CDR1 is SGDLS and CDR2 YYNGEE. J gave up 6 bases and V 2 bases, and 17 bases lay outside the gene matches. The CDR3 sequence: CASSVFPGTGQNSPEAFF. CDR3 sequence (DNA): TGTGCCAGCAGCGTCTTTCCAGGGACAGGGCAAAATTCGCCTGAAGCTTTCTTT. Using reference TRBV9 and TRBJ1-1 for the parts outside the CDR3, the full variable domain is DSGVTQTPKHLITATGQRVTLRCSPRSGDLSVYWYQQSLDQGLQFLIQYYNGEERAKGNILERFSAQQFPDLHSELNLSSLELGDSALYFCASSVFPGTGQNSPEAFFGQGTRLTVV.

The chain links TRBV19 to TRBJ1-2; D perhaps matches TRBD1 (6 bases). The CDR3 is 15 residues long. Trimming took 3 bases from V and 0 from J, leaving 11 bases between them. Germline V gene data show CDR1 as LNHDA and CDR2 as SQIVND (reference sequence). The CDR3 here is CASSISQGANYGYTF. The CDR3 DNA is TGTGCCAGTAGTATTTCACAGGGCGCTAACTATGGCTACACCTTC.

This clone came up once. The V call is TRBV27, the J call TRBJ2-7, with TRBD2 identical over 13 bases. Germline trimming cut 5 bases from V and 3 bases from J; bases unmatched to any gene: 7. The length of the CDR3 is 16 residues. Germline V lookup: CDR1 MNHEY, CDR2 SMNVEV (reference sequence). Written as DNA, the CDR3 is TGTGCCAGCAGTCAAGGGACTAGCGGGGCGGTCTACGAGCAGTACTTC. Protein sequence: CASSQGTSGAVYEQYF.

The count of this clone is one. The chain carries TRBV6-5 and TRBJ2-7, with a weak D call TRBD1 (6 bases). Germline CDR1 MNHEY, CDR2 SVGAGI. Trimming took off 7 bases at V and 6 bases at J, with 16 bases between the two ends. The CDR3 extends over 13 amino acids. The CDR3 region is CASKQGSSGEQYF. In DNA form, the CDR3 reads TGTGCCAGCAAGCAGGGGTCCTCCGGCGAGCAGTACTTC.

The chain links TRBV7-2 to TRBJ1-2; perhaps TRBD1 as D (6 bases). V lost 2 bases and J lost 6, with 16 bases in between. The CDR3 is 15 amino acids. Germline assignment: CDR1 SGHTA and CDR2 FQGNSA. In DNA form, the CDR3 reads TGTGCCAGCAGCTTATTAACAGGGTGGAGCGATGGCTACACCTTC. Translating it yields CASSLLTGWSDGYTF.

The V gene is TRBV12-5, the J gene TRBJ1-1; D not certain. The CDR3 runs to 12 residues. V was clipped by 4 bases and J by 7 bases, with 10 bases between them. Per the germline V gene, CDR1 is LGHNT and CDR2 is FRNRAP. The CDR3, as DNA: TGTGCTAGTGGTTCTGAGTGGAGTGAAGCTTTCTTT. It is translated as CASGSEWSEAFF.

This clone was detected a few times. This chain connects TRBV9 to TRBJ1-1, with TRBD1 as a possible D gene (6 bases). The germline CDR1 and CDR2 sequences are SGDLS and YYNGEE. V lost 3 bases to trimming and J lost 3 bases, with 15 bases between them. The CDR3 covers 15 residues. The CDR3 region is CASSAWRGRDTEAFF. The CDR3 DNA follows: TGTGCCAGCAGCGCCTGGAGGGGGAGGGACACTGAAGCTTTCTTT.

CDR3 nucleotide sequence: TGCAGCGTTGCCCCCTCGGGACTAGTGTCGTACGAGCAGTACTTC. It is translated as CSVAPSGLVSYEQYF. V usage is TRBV29-1 and J usage is TRBJ2-7; 8 bases line up with TRBD2. The CDR3 extends over 15 amino acids. V shed 4 bases and J 4 bases; nucleotides not matched to a gene: 12. The germline V gene encodes CDR1 SQVTM and CDR2 ANQGSEA.

The chain has TRBV12-3 or TRBV12-4 and TRBJ2-7, with D unclear. V was cut by 0 bases and J by 2 bases, with 5 bases left in between. This CDR3 region has 13 residues. The CDR3 is CASSLARPYEQYF. CDR3 DNA sequence: TGTGCCAGCAGTTTAGCCAGGCCCTACGAGCAGTACTTC.

This sequence joins TRBV19 and TRBJ2-5; D is perhaps TRBD1 (6 bases). The CDR3 spans 13 residues. The germline V and J ends were trimmed by 5 bases and 5 bases, with 12 bases remaining between them. Germline V lookup: CDR1 LNHDA, CDR2 SQIVND (reference sequence). Here the CDR3 DNA reads TGTGCCAGTAGTCCCCGGACAGCCGAGACCCAGTACTTC. Residues: CASSPRTAETQYF.

This chain connects TRBV6-2 or TRBV6-3 to TRBJ1-1; 9 nucleotides match TRBD1. Germline CDR1 and CDR2: MNHEY and SVGEGT. J lost 1 base, V lost 6 bases, and 12 bases had no gene match. The CDR3 extends over 17 amino acids. CDR3 DNA sequence: TGTGCCAGCAGCCTTACTCCCTACAGGGGGCAGAACACTGAAGCTTTCTTT. Translated, it gives CASSLTPYRGQNTEAFF.

V is TRBV19 and J is TRBJ1-3, with no clear D. The CDR3 extends over 16 amino acids. The germline V gene has CDR1 LNHDA and CDR2 SQIVND (reference sequence). The ends were cut back, 3 bases at V and 4 bases at J, with 16 bases in the middle. For the CDR3, the DNA is TGTGCCAGTAGTATCCTGTCTCGAGGGATCGGAAACACCATATATTTT. Its protein is CASSILSRGIGNTIYF. The whole variable domain, remainder taken from reference TRBV19 and TRBJ1-3, is DGGITQSPKYLFRKEGQNVTLSCEQNLNHDAMYWYRQDPGQGLRLIYYSQIVNDFQKGDIAEGYSVSREKKESFPLTVTSAQKNPTAFYLCASSILSRGIGNTIYFGEGSWLTVV.